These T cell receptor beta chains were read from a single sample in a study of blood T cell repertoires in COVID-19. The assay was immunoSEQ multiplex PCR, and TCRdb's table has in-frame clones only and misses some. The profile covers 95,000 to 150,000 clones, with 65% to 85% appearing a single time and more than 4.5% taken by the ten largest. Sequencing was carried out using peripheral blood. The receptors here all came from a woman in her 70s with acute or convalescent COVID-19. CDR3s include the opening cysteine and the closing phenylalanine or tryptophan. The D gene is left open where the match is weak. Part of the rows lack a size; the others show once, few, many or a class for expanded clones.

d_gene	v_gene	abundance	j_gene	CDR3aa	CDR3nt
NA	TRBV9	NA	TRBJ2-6	CASSVGGTSGANVLTF	TGTGCCAGCAGCGTAGGAGGCACTTCTGGGGCCAACGTCCTGACTTTC
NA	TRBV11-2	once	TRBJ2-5	CASSVHRAQETQYF	TGTGCCAGCAGCGTCCACAGGGCCCAAGAGACCCAGTACTTC
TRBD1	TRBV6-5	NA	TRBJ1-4	CASRSRGRDEKLFF	TGTGCCAGCAGATCCAGGGGGCGGGATGAAAAACTGTTTTTT
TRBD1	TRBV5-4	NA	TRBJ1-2	CASSSQGIRVNYGYTF	TGTGCCAGCAGCTCACAGGGGATACGGGTGAACTATGGCTACACCTTC
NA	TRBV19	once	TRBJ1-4	CATGGFLSEKLFF	TGTGCCACCGGGGGGTTCTTAAGTGAAAAACTGTTTTTT
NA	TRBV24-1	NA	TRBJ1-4	CATSDLDSRTYRREKLFF	TGTGCCACCAGTGATTTGGACTCACGAACTTATCGACGGGAAAAACTGTTTTTT
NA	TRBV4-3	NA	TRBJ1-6	CASSQDRGNSPLHF	TGCGCCAGCAGCCAAGATCGAGGAAATTCACCCCTCCACTTT
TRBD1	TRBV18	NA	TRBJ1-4	CASSPRVHRGHKGNEKLFF	TGTGCCAGCTCACCACGGGTCCACAGGGGGCACAAAGGAAATGAAAAACTGTTTTTT
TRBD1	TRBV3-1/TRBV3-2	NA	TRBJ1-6	CASSQGTTGGYSPLHF	TGTGCCAGCAGCCAAGGGACCACAGGGGGCTATTCACCCCTCCACTTT
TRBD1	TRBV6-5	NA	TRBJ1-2	CASSFDRDYGYTF	TGTGCCAGCAGCTTTGACAGGGACTATGGCTACACCTTC
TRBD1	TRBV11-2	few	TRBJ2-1	CASSLDMDRPLYNEQFF	TGTGCCAGCAGCTTAGATATGGACAGGCCCCTATACAATGAGCAGTTCTTC
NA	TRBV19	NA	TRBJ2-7	CASSMGRGYEQYF	TGTGCCAGTAGTATGGGGCGAGGCTACGAGCAGTACTTC
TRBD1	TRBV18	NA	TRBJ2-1	CASSPQGQGGYEQFF	TGTGCCAGCTCACCACAAGGACAGGGGGGCTATGAGCAGTTCTTC
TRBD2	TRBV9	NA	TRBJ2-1	CASSVASGGYNEQFF	TGTGCCAGCAGCGTGGCTAGCGGGGGGTACAATGAGCAGTTCTTC
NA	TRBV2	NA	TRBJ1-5	CASSGARGSNQPQHF	TGTGCCAGCAGTGGAGCTCGGGGTAGCAATCAGCCCCAGCATTTT
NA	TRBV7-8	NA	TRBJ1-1	CASSPGLPNTEAFF	TGTGCCAGCAGCCCGGGACTGCCGAACACTGAAGCTTTCTTT
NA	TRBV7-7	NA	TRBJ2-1	CASSLDAGNEQFF	TGTGCCAGCAGCTTAGATGCGGGCAATGAGCAGTTCTTC
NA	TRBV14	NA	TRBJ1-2	CASSPGGAFYGYTF	TGTGCCAGCAGCCCTGGCGGAGCATTCTATGGCTACACCTTC
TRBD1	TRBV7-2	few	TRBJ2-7	CASRGDRGIDEQYF	TGTGCCAGCAGGGGGGACAGGGGGATCGACGAGCAGTACTTC
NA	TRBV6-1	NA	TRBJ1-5	CASSDPTLGYQPQHF	TGTGCCAGCAGTGACCCGACCCTGGGCTATCAGCCCCAGCATTTT
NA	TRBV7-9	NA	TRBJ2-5	CASSLRKQYQETQYF	TGTGCCAGCAGCTTGCGGAAGCAGTACCAAGAGACCCAGTACTTC
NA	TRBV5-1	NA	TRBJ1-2	CASRITGGDGYTF	TGCGCCAGCAGGATAACGGGGGGTGATGGCTACACCTTC
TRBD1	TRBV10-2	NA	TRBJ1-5	CASNQGGNQPQHF	TGCGCCAGCAATCAGGGGGGCAATCAGCCCCAGCATTTT
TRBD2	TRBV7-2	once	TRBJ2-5	CASSSLGTSGGGETQYF	TGTGCCAGCAGCTCCTTAGGAACTAGCGGGGGGGGAGAGACCCAGTACTTC